The present entry profiles one T cell receptor (beta chain) with its context. Building the TCR beta libraries relied on iRepertoire HTBI primers, and CDR3 regions underwent Arm-PCR. One entry per CDR3 protein results from TCRdb running MiXCR on the multiplex PCR reads. The sample records 350,000 to 500,000 distinct CDR3 sequences, roughly 15% being singletons. The data derive from a study of regulatory T cells in long-lasting Graves disease. Losses at the gene ends were 0 bases for V and 1 base for J; bases not matched to a gene: 7. CDR1 is LGHDT, CDR2 YNNKEL, per germline (reference sequence). This CDR3 is 17 amino acids long. Time point reported: newly diagnosed GD, antithyroid drugs for less than 3 months. PBMC RNA served as the TCR library source. The same sample was also studied in work on T cells in Graves' hyperthyroidism and ophthalmopathy.

This chain uses TRBV3-1 with TRBJ2-3, with 7 positions matching TRBD1. The input for sequencing was peripheral blood mononuclear cells (PBMCs), taken at new diagnosis, from a patient treated with antithyroid drugs. The receptor's source is a woman aged 45 to 65 with Graves disease. DNA for the CDR3: TGTGCCAGCAGCCAAGATTTAGGGACAGTAGGCACAGATACGCAGTATTTT. It translates to CASSQDLGTVGTDTQYF.